This TCR beta chain was identified in a study of CD8+ T cells in alopecia areata. Extracted RNA was reverse transcribed into cDNA, the sequencing template. TCRdb keeps only in-frame clones here, not all; method: immunoSEQ multiplex PCR. The profile shows approximately 150,000 clones, 50% to 65% of them singletons. The V end was cut by 4 bases, the J end by 5 bases, with 15 bases between. CDR1 is WSHSY and CDR2 is SAAADI in the germline V gene. The CDR3 extends over 14 amino acids. Overall study findings and caveats: Lesional scalp displayed greater clonality than normal scalp, most notably in alopecia totalis/universalis. Patients shared TCRs less clearly than mice did, possibly owing to HLA. Scalp repertoires also include resident alphabeta T cells from normal skin.

Comment on this clone: Its specificity is not known.

The sequencing sample was made of CD4+ T cells sorted from blood. V is TRBV10-2 and J is TRBJ2-7; D is tentatively TRBD1 or TRBD2 (5 bases each). This TCR derives from a human donor in good health. CDR3 DNA: TGCGCCAGCAGTGTGGGGCCCCGAGGGGACGAGCAGTACTTC. Protein: CASSVGPRGDEQYF.